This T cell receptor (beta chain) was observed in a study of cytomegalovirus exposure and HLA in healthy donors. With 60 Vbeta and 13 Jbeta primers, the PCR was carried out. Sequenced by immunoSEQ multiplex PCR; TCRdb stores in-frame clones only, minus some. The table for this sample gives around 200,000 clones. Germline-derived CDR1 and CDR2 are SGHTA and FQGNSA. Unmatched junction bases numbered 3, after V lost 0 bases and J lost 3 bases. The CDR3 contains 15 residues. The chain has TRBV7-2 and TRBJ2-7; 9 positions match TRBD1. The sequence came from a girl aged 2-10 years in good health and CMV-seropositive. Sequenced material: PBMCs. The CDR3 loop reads CASSLAGTGNYEQYF. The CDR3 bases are TGTGCCAGCAGCTTAGCCGGGACAGGGAACTACGAGCAGTACTTC. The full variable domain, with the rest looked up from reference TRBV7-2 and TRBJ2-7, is GAGVSQSPSNKVTEKGKDVELRCDPISGHTALYWYRQSLGQGLEFLIYFQGNSAPDKSGLPSDRFSAERTGGSVSTLTIQRTQQEDSAVYLCASSLAGTGNYEQYFGPGTRLTVT.